These 25 T cell receptor beta chains originate from one sample sequenced in a study of T cell responses to AZD1222 COVID-19 vaccine. The repertoire was sequenced with immunoSEQ multiplex PCR; TCRdb's copy has only in-frame clones and lacks some. Of roughly 110,000 clones listed, approximately 90% are singletons. This material consisted of peripheral blood, taken 28 days after the second AZD1222 dose. These TCRs come from an adult who received the AZD1222 COVID-19 vaccine.

The chain carries TRBV5-1 and TRBJ2-5; TRBD2 is a possible D gene (6 bases). V lost 4 bases and J lost 1, with 11 bases in between. Germline CDR1 is SGHRS and CDR2 is YFSETQ. This CDR3 has 14 amino acids. The CDR3 region is CASSMGGSQETQYF. CDR3 in DNA: TGCGCCAGCAGCATGGGAGGCAGCCAAGAGACCCAGTACTTC.

The rearrangement links TRBV11-2 to TRBJ2-7, with TRBD2 matching over 8 bases. The CDR3 loop spans 14 amino acids. Germline loops: CDR1 SGHAT, CDR2 FQNNGV. The junction had 4 bases not matched to a gene; V was cut back by 3 bases and J by 3 bases. The CDR3 sequence is CASSFSGGYYEQYF. In DNA, the CDR3 is TGTGCCAGCAGCTTCTCGGGGGGGTACTACGAGCAGTACTTC.

V usage is TRBV19 and J usage is TRBJ2-3; a weak D match, TRBD1 (6 bases). CDR3 size: 13 residues. The V end lost 5 bases, the J end lost 3 bases, and 9 bases lay between the germline ends. Per germline, CDR1 LNHDA and CDR2 SQIVND (reference sequence). The CDR3 DNA reads as TGTGCCAGTAGTGCCCAGGGGACAGATACGCAGTATTTT. As protein: CASSAQGTDTQYF.

The gene calls are TRBV27 and TRBJ1-2, with TRBD1 identical over 10 bases. Germline CDR1 reads MNHEY; CDR2 reads SMNVEV (reference sequence). The CDR3 sequence is 15 residues long. J gave up 7 bases and V 0 bases, and 5 bases lay outside the gene matches. The CDR3, as DNA: TGTGCCAGCAGTTTATCGCGGACAGGGGGTCGTGGCTACACCTTC. It encodes CASSLSRTGGRGYTF.

The chain employs TRBV2 and TRBJ1-2; D might be TRBD1 (5 bases). V was shortened by 4 bases and J by 3 bases, with 9 bases between the two germline ends. The length of the CDR3 is 13 residues. Looked up from germline, CDR1 is SNHLY and CDR2 is FYNNEI. This CDR3 is CASSAGGDYGYTF. CDR3 bases: TGTGCCAGCAGTGCGGGGGGAGACTATGGCTACACCTTC.

The genes are TRBV4-3 and TRBJ2-4, with D uncertain. CDR3 length equals 14 residues. The germline V gene encodes CDR1 LGHNA and CDR2 YSLEER. Trimming stripped 0 bases from V and 2 bases from J, with 5 bases between. The CDR3 DNA follows: TGCGCCAGCAGCCAAGATCAGACCAAAAACATTCAGTACTTC. It translates to CASSQDQTKNIQYF.

The chain recombines TRBV6-5 with TRBJ2-7; no clear D. The germline gives CDR1 MNHEY, CDR2 SVGAGI. The germline V and J ends were trimmed by 8 bases and 5 bases, with 19 bases remaining between them. The CDR3 loop spans 14 amino acids. The CDR3 is CASATTVSPHEQYF. CDR3 in DNA: TGTGCCAGCGCGACCACCGTGTCCCCCCACGAGCAGTACTTC.

V is TRBV7-9 and J is TRBJ1-6; D gene unclear. The germline V gene encodes CDR1 SEHNR and CDR2 FQNEAQ (reference sequence). The germline V and J ends were trimmed by 4 bases and 7 bases, with 8 bases remaining between them. This CDR3 region has 13 residues. The chain's CDR3 is CASSYGLNSPLHF. The CDR3 bases are TGTGCCAGCAGCTACGGACTGAATTCACCCCTCCACTTT.

This clone was seen once. In DNA form, the CDR3 reads TGTGCCTGCTCCCAAAGCTCCTACAATGAGCAGTTCTTC. Translating gives CACSQSSYNEQFF. The chain has TRBV5-4 and TRBJ2-1; D not resolved. The V end was cut by 10 bases, the J end by 0 bases, with 11 bases between. This CDR3 has 13 amino acids. The V gene's germline CDR1 is SGHNT and CDR2 YYREEE (reference sequence).

The chain joins TRBV7-9 to TRBJ1-5; D is ambiguous. The CDR3 spans 16 residues. CDR1 SEHNR and CDR2 FQNEAQ come from the germline V gene (reference sequence). Trimming cost V 5 bases and J 4 bases, with 18 bases left between them. In nucleotides, the CDR3 is TGTGCCAGCAGCCTAGGAGGATCTAATCTAAATCAGCCCCAGCATTTT. This sequence encodes CASSLGGSNLNQPQHF.

This clone was observed once. V usage is TRBV9 and J usage is TRBJ2-5, with TRBD1 matching over 7 bases. The CDR3 is 16 amino acids. J was trimmed by 1 base and V by 4 bases; bases with no gene match: 10. Germline V gene data show CDR1 as SGDLS and CDR2 as YYNGEE. CDR3 DNA sequence: TGTGCCAGCAGCCCGTCGACAGGGCGAATCCAAGAGACCCAGTACTTC. Protein: CASSPSTGRIQETQYF. Complete variable domain (other parts from reference TRBV9 and TRBJ2-5): DSGVTQTPKHLITATGQRVTLRCSPRSGDLSVYWYQQSLDQGLQFLIQYYNGEERAKGNILERFSAQQFPDLHSELNLSSLELGDSALYFCASSPSTGRIQETQYFGPGTRLLVL.

The chain carries TRBV9 and TRBJ1-2; TRBD1 matches 12 bases. In germline, CDR1 is SGDLS, CDR2 YYNGEE. The J segment lost 8 bases and the V segment lost 4 bases, leaving 15 bases of the junction unmatched. The CDR3 has 17 amino acids. DNA for the CDR3: TGTGCCAGCAGCCCGACCGACCGGGACAGGGGGCTTCTGGGCTACACCTTC. It translates to CASSPTDRDRGLLGYTF.

The chain uses TRBV5-1 and TRBJ1-6; D is ambiguous. CDR1 and CDR2 from the germline V gene are SGHRS and YFSETQ. V shed 5 bases and J shed 0 bases, with 12 bases lying between them. CDR3 size: 16 residues. CDR3 in DNA: TGCGCCAGCAGTCCCGGGATGAGCTCCTATAATTCACCCCTCCACTTT. This gives the protein CASSPGMSSYNSPLHF. Variable domain in full (rest from reference TRBV5-1 and TRBJ1-6): KAGVTQTPRYLIKTRGQQVTLSCSPISGHRSVSWYQQTPGQGLQFLFEYFSETQRNKGNFPGRFSGRQFSNSRSEMNVSTLELGDSALYLCASSPGMSSYNSPLHFGNGTRLTVT.

The chain links TRBV6-5 to TRBJ1-2; D gene unclear. With 6 bases removed from V and 4 bases from J, the gap between germline ends came to 12 bases. The germline gives CDR1 MNHEY, CDR2 SVGAGI. The CDR3 runs to 13 residues. In nucleotides, the CDR3 is TGTGCCAGCAGCCCGGGTAACCTCTATGGCTACACCTTC. This translates into CASSPGNLYGYTF.

The chain links TRBV19 to TRBJ2-1, with 7 positions matching TRBD2. This CDR3 contains 15 residues. CDR1 and CDR2 (germline): LNHDA, SQIVND (reference sequence). The junction had 10 bases not matched to a gene; V was cut back by 2 bases and J by 9 bases. This CDR3 is CASSITFLGGGEQFF. CDR3 nucleotide sequence: TGTGCCAGTAGTATAACTTTCTTGGGGGGGGGTGAGCAGTTCTTC.

The genes are TRBV19 and TRBJ2-1; tentatively, D is TRBD2 (5 bases). V dropped 5 bases and J dropped 0 bases, with 11 bases sitting between them. The germline V gene encodes CDR1 LNHDA and CDR2 SQIVND (reference sequence). The length of the CDR3 is 15 residues. The DNA of the CDR3 is TGTGCCAGTAGTTCGCGGGTGAACTCCTACAATGAGCAGTTCTTC. Translated, it gives CASSSRVNSYNEQFF.

The chain recombines TRBV4-1 with TRBJ2-1, with 8 bases matching TRBD1. CDR1 and CDR2 from the germline V gene are MGHRA and YSYEKL. The CDR3 covers 15 residues. The J segment lost 0 bases and the V segment lost 3 bases, leaving 1 base of the junction unmatched. Here the CDR3 DNA reads TGCGCCAGCAGCCAGGACAGGGACTCCTACAATGAGCAGTTCTTC. Its protein product is CASSQDRDSYNEQFF.

This rearrangement joins TRBV7-9 to TRBJ2-7; D is undetermined. The CDR3 spans 12 residues. V lost 5 bases to trimming and J lost 9 bases, with 14 bases between them. The germline gives CDR1 SEHNR, CDR2 FQNEAQ (reference sequence). CDR3 coding DNA: TGTGCCAGCAGCGCAGGCGAAGTGTTGCAGTACTTC. It yields the protein CASSAGEVLQYF.

The chain has TRBV5-6 and TRBJ1-1, with D tentatively TRBD1 (5 bases). This CDR3 is 14 amino acids long. Deletions cut 2 bases from V and 6 bases from J, with 14 bases between. Germline V CDR1 and CDR2: SGHDT, YYEEEE. The chain's CDR3 is CASSFGSGRAEAFF. The CDR3 bases are TGTGCCAGCAGCTTTGGTTCAGGCAGGGCTGAAGCTTTCTTT.

The chain joins TRBV25-1 to TRBJ1-2; no clear D gene. V was pared by 4 bases and J by 8 bases, with 8 bases between. Germline V gives CDR1 MGHDK, CDR2 SYGVNS. This CDR3 is 11 amino acids long. CDR3 nucleotides: TGTGCCAGCAGTGTTGGAACAGGCTACACCTTC. This gives the protein CASSVGTGYTF.

The chain is built from TRBV5-1 and TRBJ1-2; 7 bases map to TRBD1. This CDR3 contains 14 residues. The V segment lost 3 bases and the J segment 0 bases; nucleotides outside the gene matches: 2. Germline loops: CDR1 SGHRS, CDR2 YFSETQ. The CDR3 DNA sequence: TGCGCCAGCAGCTCCGGGACAGCTAACTATGGCTACACCTTC. It codes for CASSSGTANYGYTF. The complete variable domain, with remaining parts taken from reference TRBV5-1 and TRBJ1-2, reads KAGVTQTPRYLIKTRGQQVTLSCSPISGHRSVSWYQQTPGQGLQFLFEYFSETQRNKGNFPGRFSGRQFSNSRSEMNVSTLELGDSALYLCASSSGTANYGYTFGSGTRLTVV.

The chain recombines TRBV28 with TRBJ2-7, with TRBD1 matching 7 bases. This CDR3 comprises 14 residues. The germline gives CDR1 MDHEN, CDR2 SYDVKM. Germline trimming cut 5 bases from V and 1 base from J; bases unmatched to any gene: 5. CDR3 sequence: CASSGPTGSYEQYF. CDR3 coding DNA: TGTGCCAGCAGTGGACCGACAGGGTCCTACGAGCAGTACTTC.

This clone was counted once. Germline and junction disagree at one end, which may indicate a read error. V gene TRBV25-1 combines with J gene TRBJ1-2; D is possibly TRBD1 (6 bases). The V gene's germline CDR1 is MGHDK and CDR2 SYGVNS. The CDR3 sequence is 15 residues long. The CDR3 DNA reads TGTGCCAGCAGTGAATACCTCGGACAGATCCCGGGCCTCTTCTTC. Its translation is CASSEYLGQIPGLFF.

The chain recombines TRBV19 with TRBJ2-2; D is undetermined. CDR1 and CDR2 (germline): LNHDA, SQIVND (reference sequence). The V end was cut by 2 bases, the J end by 0 bases, with 10 bases between. This CDR3 has 16 amino acids. Written as DNA, the CDR3 is TGTGCCAGTAGTATACCCCCCCACCCGAACACCGGGGAGCTGTTTTTT. This gives the protein CASSIPPHPNTGELFF. The full variable domain, completed using reference TRBV19 and TRBJ2-2, is DGGITQSPKYLFRKEGQNVTLSCEQNLNHDAMYWYRQDPGQGLRLIYYSQIVNDFQKGDIAEGYSVSREKKESFPLTVTSAQKNPTAFYLCASSIPPHPNTGELFFGEGSRLTVL.

Written as DNA, the CDR3 is TGTGCCAGCAGCCAATCGACAGGAGGGGCTGGAAACACCATATATTTT. It specifies CASSQSTGGAGNTIYF. The chain combines TRBV4-2 with TRBJ1-3; tentative D call: TRBD1 (6 bases). CDR1 and CDR2 (germline): LGHNA, YNFKEQ. The CDR3 runs to 16 residues. The V end was cut by 2 bases, the J end by 2 bases, with 13 bases between.